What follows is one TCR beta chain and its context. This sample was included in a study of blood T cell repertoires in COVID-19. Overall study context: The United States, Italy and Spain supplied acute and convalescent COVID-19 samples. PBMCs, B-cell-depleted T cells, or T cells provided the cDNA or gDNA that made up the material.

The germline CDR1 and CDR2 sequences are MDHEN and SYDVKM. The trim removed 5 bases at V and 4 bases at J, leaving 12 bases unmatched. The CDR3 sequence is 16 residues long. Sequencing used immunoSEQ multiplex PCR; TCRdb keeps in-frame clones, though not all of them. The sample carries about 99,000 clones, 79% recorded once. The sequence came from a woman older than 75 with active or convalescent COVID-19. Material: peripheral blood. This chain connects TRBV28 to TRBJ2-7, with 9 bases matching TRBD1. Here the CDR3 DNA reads TGTGCCAGCAGTCCTACAGGGGGCGCGAAAGGGTACGAGCAGTACTTC. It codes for CASSPTGGAKGYEQYF.